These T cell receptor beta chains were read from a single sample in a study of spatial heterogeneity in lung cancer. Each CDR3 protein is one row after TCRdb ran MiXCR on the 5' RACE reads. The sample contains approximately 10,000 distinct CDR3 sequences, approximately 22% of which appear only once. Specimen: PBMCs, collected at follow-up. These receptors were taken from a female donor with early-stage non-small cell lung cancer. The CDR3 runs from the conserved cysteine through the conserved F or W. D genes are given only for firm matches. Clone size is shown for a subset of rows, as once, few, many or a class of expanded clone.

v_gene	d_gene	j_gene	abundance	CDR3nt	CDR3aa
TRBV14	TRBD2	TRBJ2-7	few	TGTGCCAGCAGCCGAGGGTTTAGCGGGATCAACGAGCAGTACTTC	CASSRGFSGINEQYF
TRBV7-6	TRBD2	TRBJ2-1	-	TGTGCCAGCAGCTTACTCCCCGACATTAGCGGGAGCTCCTACAATAAGCAGTTCTTC	CASSLLPDISGSSYNKQFF
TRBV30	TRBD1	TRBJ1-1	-	TGTGCCTGGAGTGCGTCGGACAGGGGGCGGCTTGAAGCTTTCTTT	CAWSASDRGRLEAFF
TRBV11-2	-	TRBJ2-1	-	TGTGCCAGCAGCGGGGCAGCTAGTCTCTTGAGCTCCTACAATGAGCAGTTCTTC	CASSGAASLLSSYNEQFF
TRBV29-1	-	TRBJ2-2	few	TGCAGCGCCCGAGAGGGGTCCGGGGTCACCGGGGAGCTGTTTTTT	CSAREGSGVTGELFF
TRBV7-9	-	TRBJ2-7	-	TGTGCCAGCAGCTTAGGGAATATTTACGAGCAGTACTTC	CASSLGNIYEQYF
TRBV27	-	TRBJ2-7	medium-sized	TGTGCCAGCAGTTTATCCGGGAGTGTTAAGTACTTC	CASSLSGSVKYF
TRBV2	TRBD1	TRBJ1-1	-	TGTGCCAGCAGCGACAGGGTGAACACTGAAGCTTTCTTT	CASSDRVNTEAFF
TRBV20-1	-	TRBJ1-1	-	TGCAGTGCTAGAGATGGGACCAAAGCTTTCTTT	CSARDGTKAFF
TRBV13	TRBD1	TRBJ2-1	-	TGTGCCAGCAGCTTGGACAGGGGGGCCCACAATGAGCAGTTCTTC	CASSLDRGAHNEQFF
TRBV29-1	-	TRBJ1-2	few	TGCAGCGTTGGGGACGGGTATGGCTACACCTTC	CSVGDGYGYTF
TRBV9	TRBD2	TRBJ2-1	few	TGTGCCAGCAGCGTCGGCGGACTAGCTGATTACAATGAGCAGTTCTTC	CASSVGGLADYNEQFF
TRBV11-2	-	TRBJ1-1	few	TGTGCCAGCAGGCGGACAGTTGAAGCTTTCTTT	CASRRTVEAFF
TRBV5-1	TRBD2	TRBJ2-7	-	TGCGCCAGCAGCTCCGGACTAGCGGGAGTAGGAGAGCAGTACTTC	CASSSGLAGVGEQYF
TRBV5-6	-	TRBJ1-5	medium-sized	TGTGCCAGCAGCTTAATCCGGGACACCGATAATCAGCCCCAGCATTTT	CASSLIRDTDNQPQHF
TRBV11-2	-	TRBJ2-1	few	TGTGCCAGCAGCTTAGATGGTGTAGCTAGCGTGGATGAGCAGTTCTTC	CASSLDGVASVDEQFF
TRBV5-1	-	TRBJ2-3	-	TGCGCCAGCAGCTTGGCCACGTCCTTCGGGACGCAGTATTTT	CASSLATSFGTQYF
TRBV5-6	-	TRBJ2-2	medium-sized	TGTGCCAGCAGCTACAGGGTAGCGACCGGGGAGCTGTTTTTT	CASSYRVATGELFF
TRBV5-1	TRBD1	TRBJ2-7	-	TGCGCCAGCAGCGGTACAGGGGGGAGGTACGAGCAGTACTTC	CASSGTGGRYEQYF
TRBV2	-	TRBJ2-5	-	TGTGCCAGCAACACCCAAGAGACCCAGTACTTC	CASNTQETQYF
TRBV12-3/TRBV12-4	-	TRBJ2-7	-	TGTGCCAGCAGTTTACCACCCTCCTACGAGCAGTACTTC	CASSLPPSYEQYF
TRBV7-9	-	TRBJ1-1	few	TGTGCCAGCACCTCCGGGTCCGGAGACACTGAAGCTTTCTTT	CASTSGSGDTEAFF
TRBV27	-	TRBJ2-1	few	TGTGCCAGCAGTTTCTGGGGGAGGGAGCAGTTCTTC	CASSFWGREQFF
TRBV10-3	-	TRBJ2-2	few	TGTGCCATCAGTGCGGTACAGGGTACCGGGGAGCTGTTTTTT	CAISAVQGTGELFF
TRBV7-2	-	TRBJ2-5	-	TGTGCCAGCAGCTCGCAGGGTGGCGAGACCCAGTACTTC	CASSSQGGETQYF
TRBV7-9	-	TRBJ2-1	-	TGTGCCAGCAGCTTAGCGGGAGCGAGGTACGATGAGCAGTTCTTC	CASSLAGARYDEQFF
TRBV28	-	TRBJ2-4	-	TGTGCCAGCAGTTTAATAGTGAAAAACATTCAGTACTTC	CASSLIVKNIQYF
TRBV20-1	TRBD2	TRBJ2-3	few	TGCAGTGCTAGAACCGGGACTACTGACGCAGATACGCAGTATTTT	CSARTGTTDADTQYF
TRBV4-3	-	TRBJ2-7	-	TGCGCCAGCAGCCAAGAATTGAGGGGGGGCACTAGCCGTTCCTACGAGCAGTACTTC	CASSQELRGGTSRSYEQYF
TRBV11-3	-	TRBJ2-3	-	TGTGCCAGCAGCTTCGGGGTCGCAGGGGAAACAGATACGCAGTATTTT	CASSFGVAGETDTQYF
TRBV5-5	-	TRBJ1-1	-	TGTGCCAGCAGCTCTGCAGGGTACACGGCGGGAGCTTTCTTT	CASSSAGYTAGAFF
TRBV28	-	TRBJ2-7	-	TGTGCCAGCAGCCCAGCGGACAGAAAGTACGAGCAGTACTTC	CASSPADRKYEQYF
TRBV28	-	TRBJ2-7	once	TGTGCCAGCAGCTTAGGCTGGACACCCATCTTC	CASSLGWTPIF
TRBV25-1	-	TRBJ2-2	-	TGTGCCAGCAGAAGCTCCGGGGAGCTGTTTTTT	CASRSSGELFF